One sample yielded the 27 T cell receptor beta chains listed below, sequenced in a study of control samples from healthy donors and cancer patients (dated by TCRdb to 2020 to 2022). Library preparation used the immunoSEQ multiplex PCR assay. Here the immuneACCESS table is served through TCRdb, limited to in-frame sequences with V and J called. Missing clones are a known gap in these copies; in checked studies unresolved V genes cover under half, and the rest lacks a known reason. This sample is represented by 100,000 to 150,000 clones; around 90% of them were singletons. Of the sample, roughly 8.7% is held by the ten largest clones. Sequencing was done on a sample of blood. The receptors come from a man aged 18 to 35 in good health.

The chain employs TRBV7-2 and TRBJ1-2; D is possibly TRBD1 (6 bases). The CDR3 totals 15 residues. Trimming stripped 1 base from V and 5 bases from J, with 14 bases between. The germline V gene encodes CDR1 SGHTA and CDR2 FQGNSA. The CDR3 spells CASSLEGDPRYGYTF. In nucleotides, the CDR3 is TGTGCCAGCAGCTTAGAGGGGGATCCTAGGTATGGCTACACCTTC.

The rearrangement links TRBV27 to TRBJ1-1; D not certain. Trimming left V 5 bases short and J 1 base short, with 8 bases between. CDR1 is MNHEY and CDR2 is SMNVEV in the germline V gene (reference sequence). CDR3 length: 13 residues. The DNA for the CDR3 is TGTGCCAGCAGTCCCCCGGCGAACACTGAAGCTTTCTTT. It is translated as CASSPPANTEAFF.

This sequence joins TRBV7-9 and TRBJ1-2; possibly TRBD1 for D (5 bases). The CDR3 is 12 amino acids. The V and J ends lost 8 bases and 8 bases respectively, with 15 bases between them. In germline, CDR1 is SEHNR, CDR2 FQNEAQ (reference sequence). The CDR3 spells CASSRGSEGYTF. CDR3 coding DNA: TGTGCCAGCTCGAGGGGCTCAGAAGGCTACACCTTC. The whole variable domain, filled in from reference TRBV7-9 and TRBJ1-2, reads DTGVSQNPRHKITKRGQNVTFRCDPISEHNRLYWYRQTLGQGPEFLTYFQNEAQLEKSRLLSDRFSAERPKGSFSTLEIQRTEQGDSAMYLCASSRGSEGYTFGSGTRLTVV.

This clone was recorded once. The chain is built from TRBV3-1 (or the pseudogene TRBV3-2) and TRBJ1-6; unclear D gene. This CDR3 spans 16 amino acids. V was cut by 4 bases and J by 0 bases, with 10 bases left in between. The germline gives CDR1 LGHDT, CDR2 YNNKEL (reference sequence). In DNA, the CDR3 is TGTGCCAGCAGCCTGAAAGCCTTCTCCTATAATTCACCCCTCCACTTT. This gives the protein CASSLKAFSYNSPLHF.

The chain has TRBV29-1 and TRBJ2-7; 10 bases are shared with TRBD1. V gave up 5 bases and J gave up 2 bases; unmatched junction bases: 3. CDR1 is SQVTM, CDR2 ANQGSEA, per germline. This CDR3 contains 13 residues. The CDR3 spells CSVLGQGAYEQYF. The DNA of the CDR3 is TGCAGCGTTTTAGGACAGGGGGCCTACGAGCAGTACTTC.

The chain recombines TRBV6-5 with TRBJ1-4, with no clear D. The CDR3 loop spans 16 amino acids. Per germline, CDR1 MNHEY and CDR2 SVGAGI. The V end was cut by 4 bases, the J end by 0 bases, with 12 bases between. The CDR3 sequence: CASSSGSHATNEKLFF. CDR3 bases: TGTGCCAGCAGTTCGGGGAGCCATGCAACTAATGAAAAACTGTTTTTT.

For this clone: Different DNA sequences within this sample yield the same CDR3. The rearrangement links TRBV13 to TRBJ2-5, with 8 bases identical to TRBD1. The ends lost 6 bases at V and 4 bases at J; junction bases unmatched: 7. The CDR3 length is 14 residues. Germline values: CDR1 PRHDT, CDR2 FYEKMQ (reference sequence). Written as DNA, the CDR3 is TGTGCCAGCAGTCGAGCCAGGGGGCTAGAGACCCAGTACTTC. This encodes CASSRARGLETQYF. The full variable domain, rest sourced from reference TRBV13 and TRBJ2-5, is AAGVIQSPRHLIKEKRETATLKCYPIPRHDTVYWYQQGPGQDPQFLISFYEKMQSDKGSIPDRFSAQQFSDYHSELNMSSLELGDSALYFCASSRARGLETQYFGPGTRLLVL.

The chain has TRBV7-9 and TRBJ1-4; D unresolved. V was cut by 3 bases and J by 3 bases, with 14 bases left in between. The CDR3 extends over 16 amino acids. CDR1 and CDR2 (germline): SEHNR, FQNEAQ (reference sequence). CDR3 loop: CASSFFKGRSNEKLFF. The CDR3 DNA reads TGTGCCAGCAGCTTTTTTAAAGGGCGATCTAATGAAAAACTGTTTTTT.

This chain connects TRBV6-2 or TRBV6-3 to TRBJ1-5; D gene uncertain. Per the germline V gene, CDR1 is MNHEY and CDR2 is SVGEGT. The germline V and J ends were trimmed by 2 bases and 5 bases, with 7 bases remaining between them. CDR3 length equals 13 residues. CDR3 sequence (DNA): TGTGCCAGCAGTTACAGGGTCGATCAGCCCCAGCATTTT. Its translation is CASSYRVDQPQHF.

The chain has TRBV2 and TRBJ1-2; D call uncertain. CDR3 length: 12 amino acids. Germline CDR1 SNHLY, CDR2 FYNNEI. V gave up 6 bases and J gave up 7 bases, with 12 bases separating them. In DNA, the CDR3 is TGTGCCAGCAGGTTAGGAGAGTCTGGCTACACCTTC. It specifies CASRLGESGYTF.

The gene calls are TRBV5-4 and TRBJ2-1; maybe TRBD2 (7 bases). Germline CDR1 is SGHNT and CDR2 is YYREEE (reference sequence). The CDR3 runs 16 residues. V lost 5 bases and J lost 8, with 23 bases in between. CDR3 sequence: CASSPAAGGRGDEQFF. The CDR3 DNA is TGTGCCAGCAGTCCCGCCGCCGGGGGGCGCGGCGATGAGCAGTTCTTC.

The V and J genes are TRBV7-6 and TRBJ1-1; D may be TRBD1 (5 bases). The CDR3 has 15 residues. The ends were cut back, 0 bases at V and 1 base at J, with 9 bases in the middle. Germline V gene sequence: CDR1 SGHVS, CDR2 FNYEAQ. The chain's CDR3 is CASSLATQANTEAFF. The CDR3 coding sequence is TGTGCCAGCAGCTTAGCAACACAGGCGAACACTGAAGCTTTCTTT.

The chain joins TRBV19 to TRBJ2-2; the D gene is possibly TRBD2 (5 bases). Between the trimmed V and J ends, which lost 3 bases and 6 bases, there was a span of 8 bases. Germline CDR1 reads LNHDA; CDR2 reads SQIVND (reference sequence). The CDR3 covers 13 residues. The CDR3 sequence is CASSIEGPGELFF. The DNA for the CDR3 is TGTGCCAGTAGTATCGAGGGCCCCGGGGAGCTGTTTTTT.

This chain joins TRBV29-1 and TRBJ1-4; D not certain. The germline V gene has CDR1 SQVTM and CDR2 ANQGSEA. The CDR3 has 13 residues. Trimming removed 4 bases from V and 2 bases from J, with 8 bases in between. CDR3 protein: CSVGLDTNEKLFF. CDR3 in DNA: TGCAGCGTTGGGTTGGACACTAATGAAAAACTGTTTTTT.

The J gene is TRBJ1-2, the V gene TRBV21-1; the table assigns TRBD1, which was not confirmed against the DNA. TRBV21-1 is recorded as a pseudogene. The CDR3 runs 15 residues. The DNA for the CDR3 is TGTGCCAGCAGCCGCCACGGGACAGCTAATTCTGGCTACACCTTC. It is translated as CASSRHGTANSGYTF.

The CDR3 here is CASSLNPGLLTDTQYF. In DNA form, the CDR3 reads TGTGCCAGCAGCTTAAATCCCGGACTTCTTACAGATACGCAGTATTTT. The chain joins TRBV11-2 to TRBJ2-3, with D perhaps matching TRBD2 (5 bases). Trimming cost V 2 bases and J 3 bases, with 15 bases left between them. Per the germline V gene, CDR1 is SGHAT and CDR2 is FQNNGV. The length of the CDR3 is 16 residues.

V is TRBV19 and J is TRBJ2-7, with 8 positions matching TRBD1. CDR1 LNHDA and CDR2 SQIVND come from the germline V gene (reference sequence). The V segment lost 6 bases and the J segment 2 bases; nucleotides outside the gene matches: 12. The CDR3 is 16 residues long. The chain's CDR3 is CASSSPRSRGPYEQYF. DNA of the CDR3: TGTGCCAGTAGCTCTCCTAGGAGCAGGGGGCCCTACGAGCAGTACTTC.

The CDR3 spells CASSRDNYEQYF. CDR3 coding DNA: TGCGCCAGCAGCCGAGACAACTACGAGCAGTACTTC. This sequence joins TRBV4-1 and TRBJ2-7; unclear D gene. The CDR3 runs 12 residues. CDR1 and CDR2 from the germline V gene are MGHRA and YSYEKL. V was pared by 4 bases and J by 3 bases, with 7 bases between.

The V and J genes are TRBV6-6 and TRBJ1-1; D remains unclear. The CDR3 contains 13 residues. Germline loops: CDR1 MNHNY, CDR2 SVGAGI (reference sequence). V was trimmed by 11 bases and J by 4 bases, leaving 17 bases between them. CDR3 sequence (DNA): TGTGCCGGGGTTCTCGAGATGGGCACTGAAGCTTTCTTT. Translated, it gives CAGVLEMGTEAFF.

The chain is built from TRBV3-1 (or the pseudogene TRBV3-2) and TRBJ2-4; D possibly uses TRBD1 or TRBD2 (5 bases each). Germline V gene lookup returns CDR1 LGHDT and CDR2 YNNKEL (reference sequence). V dropped 5 bases and J dropped 8 bases, with 19 bases sitting between them. The CDR3 length is 15 residues. The CDR3 DNA is TGTGCCAGCAGCAAAAGGGGCCTTCAGGGAGACATTCAGTACTTC. Translated: CASSKRGLQGDIQYF.

This chain connects TRBV5-4 to TRBJ1-1, with D possibly being TRBD1 (6 bases). CDR3 size: 14 residues. The germline gives CDR1 SGHNT, CDR2 YYREEE (reference sequence). Trimming removed 4 bases at V and 4 bases at J, with 14 bases between. The CDR3 reads CASSITGKPTEAFF. The CDR3 DNA reads as TGTGCCAGCAGCATAACAGGGAAACCCACTGAAGCTTTCTTT.

The J gene is TRBJ2-1, the V gene TRBV19; tentative D call: TRBD2 (7 bases). The V end was cut by 4 bases, the J end by 0 bases, with 10 bases between. The CDR3 totals 15 residues. Germline CDR1 LNHDA, CDR2 SQIVND (reference sequence). The CDR3 spells CASSKGGGSYNEQFF. The CDR3 region has the DNA TGTGCCAGTAGTAAGGGGGGGGGCTCCTACAATGAGCAGTTCTTC.

The V call is TRBV5-1, the J call TRBJ1-4; D may be TRBD1 (6 bases). Germline V gene lookup returns CDR1 SGHRS and CDR2 YFSETQ. Trimming took off 1 base at V and 5 bases at J, with 12 bases between the two ends. CDR3 size: 15 residues. The CDR3 spells CASSLTGHENEKLFF. The CDR3 nucleotides read TGCGCCAGCAGCTTGACAGGGCACGAGAATGAAAAACTGTTTTTT.

Turning to this clone: Other DNA sequences of this sample code for an identical CDR3. This chain uses TRBV5-1 with TRBJ1-1; no clear D gene. Germline CDR1 SGHRS, CDR2 YFSETQ. The CDR3 is 14 residues long. V lost 0 bases and J 2 bases, leaving 8 bases between the germline ends. CDR3 nucleotide sequence: TGCGCCAGCAGCTTGGTGGGCGCTAACACTGAAGCTTTCTTT. It is translated as CASSLVGANTEAFF. The whole variable domain, filled in from reference TRBV5-1 and TRBJ1-1, reads KAGVTQTPRYLIKTRGQQVTLSCSPISGHRSVSWYQQTPGQGLQFLFEYFSETQRNKGNFPGRFSGRQFSNSRSEMNVSTLELGDSALYLCASSLVGANTEAFFGQGTRLTVV.

The rearrangement uses TRBV12-3 or TRBV12-4 and TRBJ1-6; D gene uncertain. The germline V and J ends were trimmed by 4 bases and 9 bases, with 10 bases remaining between them. The CDR3 consists of 13 residues. As DNA, the CDR3 is TGTGCCAGCAGTTCCCTGAGCGGTTCACCCCTCCACTTT. Its translation: CASSSLSGSPLHF.

This sequence joins TRBV5-1 and TRBJ1-5; unclear D gene. Trimming removed 0 bases at V and 4 bases at J, with 5 bases between. Germline V gives CDR1 SGHRS, CDR2 YFSETQ. The CDR3 totals 13 residues. In DNA, the CDR3 is TGCGCCAGCAGCTTGGCCTTAAATCAGCCCCAGCATTTT. It translates to CASSLALNQPQHF.

V and J are TRBV6-1 and TRBJ2-7, with D uncertain. The germline V gene encodes CDR1 MNHNS and CDR2 SASEGT. CDR3 length: 13 residues. V shed 2 bases and J shed 2 bases, with 7 bases lying between them. The CDR3 DNA is TGTGCCAGCAGTGAATCGGCACCCTACGAGCAGTACTTC. Amino acids: CASSESAPYEQYF.